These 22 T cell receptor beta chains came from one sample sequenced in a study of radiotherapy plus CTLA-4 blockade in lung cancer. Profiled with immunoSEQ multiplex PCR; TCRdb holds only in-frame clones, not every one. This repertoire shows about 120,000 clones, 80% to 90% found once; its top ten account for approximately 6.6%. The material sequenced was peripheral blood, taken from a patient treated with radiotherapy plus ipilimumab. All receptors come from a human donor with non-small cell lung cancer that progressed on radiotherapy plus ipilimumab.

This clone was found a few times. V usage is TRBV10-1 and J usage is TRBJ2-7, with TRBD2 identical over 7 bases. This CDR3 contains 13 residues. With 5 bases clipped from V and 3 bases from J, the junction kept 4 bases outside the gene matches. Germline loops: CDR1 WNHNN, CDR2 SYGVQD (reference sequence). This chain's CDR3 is CASSPSGVYEQYF. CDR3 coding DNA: TGCGCCAGCAGTCCTAGCGGAGTCTACGAGCAGTACTTC.

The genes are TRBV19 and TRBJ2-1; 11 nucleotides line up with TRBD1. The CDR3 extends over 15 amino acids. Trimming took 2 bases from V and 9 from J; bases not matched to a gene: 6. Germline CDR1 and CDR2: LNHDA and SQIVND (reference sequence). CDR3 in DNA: TGTGCCAGTAGTATAACAGGACAGGGGGCAGGTGAGCAGTTCTTC. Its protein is CASSITGQGAGEQFF.

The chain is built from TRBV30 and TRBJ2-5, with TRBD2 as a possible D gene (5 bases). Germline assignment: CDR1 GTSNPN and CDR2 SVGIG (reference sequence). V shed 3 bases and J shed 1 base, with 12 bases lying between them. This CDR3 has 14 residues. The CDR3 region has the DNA TGTGCCTGGAGGCTCGAGGGATCCCAAGAGACCCAGTACTTC. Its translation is CAWRLEGSQETQYF.

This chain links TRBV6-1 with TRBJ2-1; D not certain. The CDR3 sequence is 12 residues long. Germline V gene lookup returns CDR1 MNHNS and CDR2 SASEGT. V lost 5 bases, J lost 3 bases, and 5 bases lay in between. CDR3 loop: CASSQVYNEQFF. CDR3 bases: TGTGCCAGCAGTCAGGTCTACAATGAGCAGTTCTTC.

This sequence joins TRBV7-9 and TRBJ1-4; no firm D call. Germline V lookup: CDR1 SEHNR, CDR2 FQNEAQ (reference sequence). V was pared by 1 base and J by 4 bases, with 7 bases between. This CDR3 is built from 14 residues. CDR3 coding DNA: TGTGCCAGCAGCTTAGGGTCCATTAATGAAAAACTGTTTTTT. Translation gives CASSLGSINEKLFF.

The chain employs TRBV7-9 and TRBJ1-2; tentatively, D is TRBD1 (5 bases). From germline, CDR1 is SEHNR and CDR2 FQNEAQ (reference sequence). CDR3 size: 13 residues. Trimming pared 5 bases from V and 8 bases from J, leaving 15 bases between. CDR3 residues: CASSPTVFVGYTF. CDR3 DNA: TGTGCCAGCAGCCCGACAGTTTTCGTCGGCTACACCTTC.

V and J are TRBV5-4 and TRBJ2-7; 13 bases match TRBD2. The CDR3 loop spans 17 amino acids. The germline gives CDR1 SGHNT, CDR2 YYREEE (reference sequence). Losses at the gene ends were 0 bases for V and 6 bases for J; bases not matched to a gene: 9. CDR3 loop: CASSLGTSGSLFGEQYF. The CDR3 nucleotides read TGTGCCAGCAGCTTGGGGACTAGCGGGAGTTTATTCGGCGAGCAGTACTTC.

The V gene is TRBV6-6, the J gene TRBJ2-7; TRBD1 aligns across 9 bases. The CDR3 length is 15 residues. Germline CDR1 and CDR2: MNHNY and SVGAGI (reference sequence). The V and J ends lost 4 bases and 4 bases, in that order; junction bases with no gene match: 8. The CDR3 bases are TGTGCCAGCAGTTCTACCGGGACAGGGATATACGAGCAGTACTTC. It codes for CASSSTGTGIYEQYF.

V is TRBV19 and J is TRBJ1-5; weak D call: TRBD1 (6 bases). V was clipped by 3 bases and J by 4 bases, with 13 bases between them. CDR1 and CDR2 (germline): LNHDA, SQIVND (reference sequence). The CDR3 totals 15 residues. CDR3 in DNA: TGTGCCAGTAGTATGTATGACAGGCCGAATCAGCCCCAGCATTTT. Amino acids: CASSMYDRPNQPQHF.

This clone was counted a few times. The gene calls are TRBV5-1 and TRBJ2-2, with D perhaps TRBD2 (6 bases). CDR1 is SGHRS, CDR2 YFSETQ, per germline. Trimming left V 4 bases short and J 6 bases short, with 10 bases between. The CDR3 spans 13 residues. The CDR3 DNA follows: TGCGCCAGCAGCCGGGAGTTTTCCGGGGAGCTGTTTTTT. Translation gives CASSREFSGELFF.

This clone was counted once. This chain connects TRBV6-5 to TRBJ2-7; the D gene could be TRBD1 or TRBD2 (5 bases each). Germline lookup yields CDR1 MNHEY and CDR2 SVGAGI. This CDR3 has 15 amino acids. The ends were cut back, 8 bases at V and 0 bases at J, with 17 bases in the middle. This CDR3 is CASGKRQGTSYEQYF. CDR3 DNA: TGTGCCAGCGGCAAGCGGCAGGGAACCTCCTACGAGCAGTACTTC.

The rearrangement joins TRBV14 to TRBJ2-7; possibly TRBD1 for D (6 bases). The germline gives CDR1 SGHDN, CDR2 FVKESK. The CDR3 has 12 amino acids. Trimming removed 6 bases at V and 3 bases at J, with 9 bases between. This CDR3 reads CASSLQGYEQYF. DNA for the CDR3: TGTGCCAGCAGTTTACAGGGCTACGAGCAGTACTTC.

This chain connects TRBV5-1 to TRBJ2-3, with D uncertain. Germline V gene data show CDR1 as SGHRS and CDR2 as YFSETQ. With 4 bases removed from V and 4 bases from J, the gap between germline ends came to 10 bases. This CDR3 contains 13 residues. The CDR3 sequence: CASSPLSADTQYF. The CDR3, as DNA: TGCGCCAGCAGCCCTCTCTCGGCAGATACGCAGTATTTT.

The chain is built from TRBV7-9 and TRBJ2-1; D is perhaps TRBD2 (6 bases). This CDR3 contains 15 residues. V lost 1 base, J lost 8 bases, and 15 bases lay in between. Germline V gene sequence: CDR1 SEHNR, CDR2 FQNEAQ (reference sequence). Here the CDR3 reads CASSLVSPTRDEQFF. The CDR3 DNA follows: TGTGCCAGCAGCTTAGTTTCCCCGACTAGGGATGAGCAGTTCTTC. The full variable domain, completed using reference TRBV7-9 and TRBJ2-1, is DTGVSQNPRHKITKRGQNVTFRCDPISEHNRLYWYRQTLGQGPEFLTYFQNEAQLEKSRLLSDRFSAERPKGSFSTLEIQRTEQGDSAMYLCASSLVSPTRDEQFFGPGTRLTVL.

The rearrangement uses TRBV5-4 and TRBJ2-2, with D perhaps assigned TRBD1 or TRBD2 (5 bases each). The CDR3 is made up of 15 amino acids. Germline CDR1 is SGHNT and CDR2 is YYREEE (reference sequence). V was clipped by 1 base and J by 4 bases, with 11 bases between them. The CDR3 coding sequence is TGTGCCAGCAGCTTGAAGAGGGGCAGCACCGGGGAGCTGTTTTTT. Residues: CASSLKRGSTGELFF.

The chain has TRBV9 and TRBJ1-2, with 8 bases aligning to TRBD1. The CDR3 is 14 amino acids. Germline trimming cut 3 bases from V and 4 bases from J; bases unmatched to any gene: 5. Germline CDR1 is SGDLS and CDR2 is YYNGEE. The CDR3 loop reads CASSADRAGYGYTF. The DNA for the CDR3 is TGTGCCAGCAGCGCGGACAGGGCTGGCTATGGCTACACCTTC. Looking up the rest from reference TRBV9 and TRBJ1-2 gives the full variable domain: DSGVTQTPKHLITATGQRVTLRCSPRSGDLSVYWYQQSLDQGLQFLIQYYNGEERAKGNILERFSAQQFPDLHSELNLSSLELGDSALYFCASSADRAGYGYTFGSGTRLTVV.

CDR3: CASSSGQGVGYTEAFF. CDR3 DNA sequence: TGCGCCAGCAGCTCCGGACAGGGGGTCGGGTACACTGAAGCTTTCTTT. The chain is built from TRBV10-1 and TRBJ1-1, with 10 bases identical to TRBD1. The J segment lost 3 bases and the V segment lost 6 bases, leaving 10 bases of the junction unmatched. This CDR3 comprises 16 residues. Germline CDR1 and CDR2: WNHNN and SYGVQD (reference sequence).

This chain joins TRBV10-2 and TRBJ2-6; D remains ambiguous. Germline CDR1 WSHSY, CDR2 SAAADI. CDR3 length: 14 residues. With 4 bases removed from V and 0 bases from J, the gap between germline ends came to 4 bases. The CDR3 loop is CASSVSSGANVLTF. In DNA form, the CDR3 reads TGCGCCAGCAGTGTTAGCTCTGGGGCCAACGTCCTGACTTTC.

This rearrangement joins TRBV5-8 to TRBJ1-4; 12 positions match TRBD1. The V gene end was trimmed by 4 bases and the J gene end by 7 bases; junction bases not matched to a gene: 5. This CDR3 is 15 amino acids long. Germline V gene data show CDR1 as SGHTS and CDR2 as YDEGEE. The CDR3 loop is CASSGTGGKGEKLFF. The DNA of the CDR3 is TGTGCCAGCAGCGGGACAGGGGGCAAGGGTGAAAAACTGTTTTTT. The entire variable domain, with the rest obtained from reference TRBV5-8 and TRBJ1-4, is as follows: EAGVTQSPTHLIKTRGQQATLRCSPISGHTSVYWYQQALGLGLQFLLWYDEGEERNRGNFPPRFSGRQFPNYSSELNVNALELEDSALYLCASSGTGGKGEKLFFGSGTQLSVL.

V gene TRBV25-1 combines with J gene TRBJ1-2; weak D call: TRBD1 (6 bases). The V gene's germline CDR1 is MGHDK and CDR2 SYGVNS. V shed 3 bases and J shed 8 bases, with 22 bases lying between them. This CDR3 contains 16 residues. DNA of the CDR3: TGTGCCAGCAGTGACACACAGGGACGAAACTATATCGGCTACACCTTC. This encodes CASSDTQGRNYIGYTF.

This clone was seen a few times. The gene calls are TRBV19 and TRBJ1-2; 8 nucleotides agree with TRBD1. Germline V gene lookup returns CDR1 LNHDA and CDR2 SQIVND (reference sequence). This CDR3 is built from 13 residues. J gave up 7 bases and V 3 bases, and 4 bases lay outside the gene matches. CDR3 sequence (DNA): TGTGCCAGTAGTATCCAGGACAGGGCTGGCTACACCTTC. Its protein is CASSIQDRAGYTF.

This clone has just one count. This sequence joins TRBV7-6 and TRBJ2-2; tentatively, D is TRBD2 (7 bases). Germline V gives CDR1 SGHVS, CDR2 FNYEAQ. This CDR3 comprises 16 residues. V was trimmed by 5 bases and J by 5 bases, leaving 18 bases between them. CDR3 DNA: TGTGCCAGCAGCCCAATCGGGGGGCGAGGTACCGGGGAGCTGTTTTTT. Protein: CASSPIGGRGTGELFF.